A selection of T cell receptor beta chains follows, all from one sample in a study of regulatory T cells in long-lasting Graves disease. TCRdb processed the multiplex PCR reads anew with MiXCR; each CDR3 protein has one entry. This table has 400,000 to 600,000 distinct CDR3 sequences, about a fifth appearing once. The sample consisted of peripheral blood mononuclear cells (PBMCs), taken when the disease was refractory, from a patient treated with antithyroid drugs. The receptors come from a female donor with Graves disease. The CDR3 runs from the conserved cysteine through the conserved F or W. A D gene is named only where the DNA matches it firmly. Clone size appears in some rows only: once, few, many, or a class for an expanded clone.

CDR3 DNA: TGTGCCAGCAGTCAAAGATCCGGGTTCCCCAACTACGAGCAGTACTTC
CDR3 protein: CASSQRSGFPNYEQYF
J gene: TRBJ2-7
D gene: -
clone size: many
V gene: TRBV28

CDR3 DNA: TGTGCCAGTCAGGGGCGAGACCTCTACGAGCAGTACTTC
CDR3 protein: CASQGRDLYEQYF
J gene: TRBJ2-7
D gene: -
clone size: -
V gene: TRBV19

CDR3 DNA: TGTGCCAGCAGTTCCCAACGCGACAGGGGGCTTACTGGAAACACCATATATTTT
CDR3 protein: CASSSQRDRGLTGNTIYF
J gene: TRBJ1-3
D gene: TRBD1
clone size: many
V gene: TRBV28

CDR3 DNA: TGTGCCAGCCACCCGGGTGGAGCCATGAACGCTGAAGCTTTCTTT
CDR3 protein: CASHPGGAMNAEAFF
J gene: TRBJ1-1
D gene: -
clone size: few
V gene: TRBV28

CDR3 DNA: TGTGCTAGTGGTTTGAAGAAACTTGAGCAGTTCTTC
CDR3 protein: CASGLKKLEQFF
J gene: TRBJ2-1
D gene: -
clone size: -
V gene: TRBV12-5

CDR3 DNA: TGTGCCAGCAGCCCAAGTCAGACAGCTCCCAGCGAGACCCAGTACTTC
CDR3 protein: CASSPSQTAPSETQYF
J gene: TRBJ2-5
D gene: -
clone size: many
V gene: TRBV7-9

CDR3 DNA: TGCAGTGCCGTCAGACAGATGACCTCCTACGAGCAGTACTTC
CDR3 protein: CSAVRQMTSYEQYF
J gene: TRBJ2-7
D gene: -
clone size: few
V gene: TRBV20-1

CDR3 DNA: TGTGCCATCATGCAGACAGGGGGAAATGGCTACACCTTC
CDR3 protein: CAIMQTGGNGYTF
J gene: TRBJ1-2
D gene: TRBD1
clone size: many
V gene: TRBV10-3

CDR3 DNA: TGTGCCAGCAGGGGGACGGAGCAAGAGACCCAGTACTTC
CDR3 protein: CASRGTEQETQYF
J gene: TRBJ2-5
D gene: -
clone size: many
V gene: TRBV3-1

CDR3 DNA: TGTGCCAGCAGCACCCCGACAGGGAACACCGGGGAGCTGTTTTTT
CDR3 protein: CASSTPTGNTGELFF
J gene: TRBJ2-2
D gene: -
clone size: few
V gene: TRBV6-1

CDR3 DNA: TGCAGCGTGCGGGACAGGGATACCTATGGCTACACCTTC
CDR3 protein: CSVRDRDTYGYTF
J gene: TRBJ1-2
D gene: TRBD1
clone size: -
V gene: TRBV29-1

CDR3 DNA: TGTGCCACCAGTGATTTGACAGGGGTTGGCTACACCTTC
CDR3 protein: CATSDLTGVGYTF
J gene: TRBJ1-2
D gene: TRBD1
clone size: few
V gene: TRBV24-1

CDR3 DNA: TGTGCCACCAGTGATTTGGACTATGGCTACACCTTC
CDR3 protein: CATSDLDYGYTF
J gene: TRBJ1-2
D gene: -
clone size: many
V gene: TRBV24-1

CDR3 DNA: TGTGCCTGCAGCTTAGCTGGGACAGAAAACTATGGCTACACCTTC
CDR3 protein: CACSLAGTENYGYTF
J gene: TRBJ1-2
D gene: TRBD1
clone size: few
V gene: TRBV7-9

CDR3 DNA: TGTGCCAGCAGTTACCCAGATTACTCTGGGGCCAACGTCCTGACTTTC
CDR3 protein: CASSYPDYSGANVLTF
J gene: TRBJ2-6
D gene: -
clone size: -
V gene: TRBV6-2/TRBV6-3

CDR3 DNA: TGTGCCAGCAGTGCCGGGACAGGGCCCTACGAGCAGTACTTC
CDR3 protein: CASSAGTGPYEQYF
J gene: TRBJ2-7
D gene: TRBD1
clone size: -
V gene: TRBV6-2/TRBV6-3

CDR3 DNA: TGTGCCAGCAGCCAAGTAGGATACACTGAAGCTTTCTTT
CDR3 protein: CASSQVGYTEAFF
J gene: TRBJ1-1
D gene: -
clone size: many
V gene: TRBV3-1

CDR3 DNA: TGTGCCAGCAGCTTAGGAACTTACAGCCCCCCAAGGAATTCACCCCTCCACTTT
CDR3 protein: CASSLGTYSPPRNSPLHF
J gene: TRBJ1-6
D gene: -
clone size: few
V gene: TRBV13

CDR3 DNA: TGTGCCAGCAGTTTCTTAGCTACCAGGGGAACTAATGAAAAACTGTTTTTT
CDR3 protein: CASSFLATRGTNEKLFF
J gene: TRBJ1-4
D gene: -
clone size: -
V gene: TRBV27

CDR3 DNA: TGTGCCAGCTCACCACAGGGCAACACTAAAGCTTTCTTT
CDR3 protein: CASSPQGNTKAFF
J gene: TRBJ1-1
D gene: -
clone size: -
V gene: TRBV18

CDR3 DNA: TGTGCCAGCAGTTTTTCAGAGGGGCTAGCGCACGACTACGAGCAGTACTTC
CDR3 protein: CASSFSEGLAHDYEQYF
J gene: TRBJ2-7
D gene: -
clone size: many
V gene: TRBV12-3/TRBV12-4

CDR3 DNA: TGTGCCATCAGTGATACTAGCGGGCCATACAATGAGCAGTTCTTC
CDR3 protein: CAISDTSGPYNEQFF
J gene: TRBJ2-1
D gene: TRBD2
clone size: few
V gene: TRBV10-3

CDR3 DNA: TGTGCCAGCAGCTTAGCCCCTATGGTGGGGGGCAATCAGCCCCAGCATTTT
CDR3 protein: CASSLAPMVGGNQPQHF
J gene: TRBJ1-5
D gene: -
clone size: -
V gene: TRBV7-8

CDR3 DNA: TGCAGCGTTGAATACAGCAATTTCTATGGCTACACCTTC
CDR3 protein: CSVEYSNFYGYTF
J gene: TRBJ1-2
D gene: -
clone size: few
V gene: TRBV29-1

CDR3 DNA: TGTGCCAGCAGCCGTCGGACTAGCGGGACCTACGAGCAGTACTTC
CDR3 protein: CASSRRTSGTYEQYF
J gene: TRBJ2-7
D gene: TRBD2
clone size: -
V gene: TRBV7-8

CDR3 DNA: TGCAGCGTTGTAGGTCCGGGCACAACGCAGTATTTT
CDR3 protein: CSVVGPGTTQYF
J gene: TRBJ2-3
D gene: -
clone size: -
V gene: TRBV29-1

CDR3 DNA: TGTGCCAGTAGTACCCTACAGGGAATTAGGGCCAACGTCCTGACTTTC
CDR3 protein: CASSTLQGIRANVLTF
J gene: TRBJ2-6
D gene: -
clone size: few
V gene: TRBV19

CDR3 DNA: TGTGCCAGCAGCTTAGCGAGGGGACTAAAAGCCTACGAGCAGTACTTC
CDR3 protein: CASSLARGLKAYEQYF
J gene: TRBJ2-7
D gene: TRBD2
clone size: many
V gene: TRBV11-1

CDR3 DNA: TGTGCCAGCAGCTCTCCATGGGACAGAAAAGAGACCCAGTACTTC
CDR3 protein: CASSSPWDRKETQYF
J gene: TRBJ2-5
D gene: TRBD1
clone size: many
V gene: TRBV7-6

CDR3 DNA: TGTGCCAGCAGTGAATATGGCGGGGGTGGAGAAAAACTGTTTTTT
CDR3 protein: CASSEYGGGGEKLFF
J gene: TRBJ1-4
D gene: -
clone size: many
V gene: TRBV25-1

CDR3 DNA: TGCAGTGCTAGAGATATAAGGCGGGTCAGCACAGATACGCAGTATTTT
CDR3 protein: CSARDIRRVSTDTQYF
J gene: TRBJ2-3
D gene: -
clone size: -
V gene: TRBV20-1

CDR3 DNA: TGTGCCAGCAGCCAGAAGGGACCGAACCTACTCACCGGGGAGCTGTTTTTT
CDR3 protein: CASSQKGPNLLTGELFF
J gene: TRBJ2-2
D gene: -
clone size: -
V gene: TRBV14

CDR3 DNA: TGTGCCAGCAACCAACCTACAGAATTAGGAGGCTACACCTTC
CDR3 protein: CASNQPTELGGYTF
J gene: TRBJ1-2
D gene: -
clone size: many
V gene: TRBV7-9

CDR3 DNA: TGTGCCACCAGTGACCCCGGGACAGGCGGGGAGACCCAGTACTTC
CDR3 protein: CATSDPGTGGETQYF
J gene: TRBJ2-5
D gene: TRBD1
clone size: -
V gene: TRBV24-1

CDR3 DNA: TGTGCCAGTAGTCATAGGGGGACCTACGAGCAGTACTTC
CDR3 protein: CASSHRGTYEQYF
J gene: TRBJ2-7
D gene: -
clone size: many
V gene: TRBV6-1

CDR3 DNA: TGCAGTGCTAGGACAGATAGCAATCAGCCCCAGCATTTT
CDR3 protein: CSARTDSNQPQHF
J gene: TRBJ1-5
D gene: -
clone size: -
V gene: TRBV20-1

CDR3 DNA: TGTGCCAGTAGCCAGGGGCGAGGAGCCCAGTACTTC
CDR3 protein: CASSQGRGAQYF
J gene: TRBJ2-5
D gene: -
clone size: -
V gene: TRBV19

CDR3 DNA: TGTGCCAGCAGCCTGGGGGGGATTGAGACCCAGTACTTC
CDR3 protein: CASSLGGIETQYF
J gene: TRBJ2-5
D gene: TRBD2
clone size: many
V gene: TRBV2

CDR3 DNA: TGTGCCAGCAGTTCTCAGGGGGCATTGTATGGCTACACCTTC
CDR3 protein: CASSSQGALYGYTF
J gene: TRBJ1-2
D gene: TRBD1
clone size: many
V gene: TRBV6-5

CDR3 DNA: TGTGCCAGCAGCCTAGTCGGCTCTGGGGCCAACGTCCTGACTTTC
CDR3 protein: CASSLVGSGANVLTF
J gene: TRBJ2-6
D gene: -
clone size: many
V gene: TRBV12-3/TRBV12-4

CDR3 DNA: TGTGCCAGCAGTTTTGACTTATACACAGATACGCAGTATTTT
CDR3 protein: CASSFDLYTDTQYF
J gene: TRBJ2-3
D gene: -
clone size: -
V gene: TRBV28

CDR3 DNA: TGTGCCAGTAGTCCCCCCCCTCATAGCAATCAGCCCCAGCATTTT
CDR3 protein: CASSPPPHSNQPQHF
J gene: TRBJ1-5
D gene: -
clone size: many
V gene: TRBV19

CDR3 DNA: TGCGCCAGCAGCTTAGGGGGATTGGGGAACACTGAAGCTTTCTTT
CDR3 protein: CASSLGGLGNTEAFF
J gene: TRBJ1-1
D gene: -
clone size: few
V gene: TRBV5-1

CDR3 DNA: TGTGCCAGCTCACCACCGGACAGGTACCAAGAGACCCAGTACTTC
CDR3 protein: CASSPPDRYQETQYF
J gene: TRBJ2-5
D gene: TRBD1
clone size: -
V gene: TRBV18

CDR3 DNA: TGTGCCAGCCGACAGACGGGAAACTCCTACGAGCAGTACTTC
CDR3 protein: CASRQTGNSYEQYF
J gene: TRBJ2-7
D gene: -
clone size: -
V gene: TRBV19

CDR3 DNA: TGCGCCAGCAGCCAAGAGCCGTACAGCCGGGGGGGCTACACCTTC
CDR3 protein: CASSQEPYSRGGYTF
J gene: TRBJ1-2
D gene: -
clone size: -
V gene: TRBV4-3

CDR3 DNA: TGCGCCAGCGGCGAAGACAGCGGTGGGACCCAGTACTTC
CDR3 protein: CASGEDSGGTQYF
J gene: TRBJ2-5
D gene: -
clone size: -
V gene: TRBV4-3

CDR3 DNA: TGTGCCAGCAGTCAGAGCAGGGGATCGCGTGGGGCCAACGTCCTGACTTTC
CDR3 protein: CASSQSRGSRGANVLTF
J gene: TRBJ2-6
D gene: -
clone size: many
V gene: TRBV6-1

CDR3 DNA: TGTGCCAGCAGCATGGCCCGGGACAGGGGCTACGAGCAGTACTTC
CDR3 protein: CASSMARDRGYEQYF
J gene: TRBJ2-7
D gene: TRBD1
clone size: -
V gene: TRBV7-3